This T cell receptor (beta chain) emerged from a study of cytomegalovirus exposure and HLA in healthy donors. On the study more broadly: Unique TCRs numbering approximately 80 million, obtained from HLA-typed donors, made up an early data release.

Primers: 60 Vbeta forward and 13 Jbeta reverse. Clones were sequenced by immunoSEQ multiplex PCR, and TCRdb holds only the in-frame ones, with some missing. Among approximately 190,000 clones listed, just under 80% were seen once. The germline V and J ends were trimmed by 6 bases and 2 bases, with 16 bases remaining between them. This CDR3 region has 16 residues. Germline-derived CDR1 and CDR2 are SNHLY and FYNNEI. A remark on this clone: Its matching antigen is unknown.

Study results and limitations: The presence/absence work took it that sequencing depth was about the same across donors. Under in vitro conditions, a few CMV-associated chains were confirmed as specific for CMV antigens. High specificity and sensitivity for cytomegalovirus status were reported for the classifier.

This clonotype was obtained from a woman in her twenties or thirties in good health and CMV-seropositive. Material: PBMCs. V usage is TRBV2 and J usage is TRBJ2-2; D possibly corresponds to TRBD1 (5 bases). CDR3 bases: TGTGCCAGCAGAGAGACAGAGGCCGCCAACACCGGGGAGCTGTTTTTT. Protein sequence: CASRETEAANTGELFF.